These T cell receptor beta chains were read from a single sample in a study of regulatory T cells in long-lasting Graves disease. TCRdb used MiXCR to reprocess the multiplex PCR reads, holding one entry per CDR3 protein. The sample records about 620,000 distinct CDR3 sequences, roughly 15% being singletons. This sample also appeared in a second study, on T cells in Graves' hyperthyroidism and ophthalmopathy.

This material consisted of peripheral blood mononuclear cells (PBMCs), taken at new diagnosis, from a patient treated with antithyroid drugs. The source is a woman aged 25 to 39 with Graves disease. Both conserved end residues are part of each CDR3. A D gene is named only where the DNA matches it firmly. Clone size is given for some rows only: seen once, a few or many times, or a class if the clone is expanded.

clone size: many
D gene: -
V gene: TRBV6-1
J gene: TRBJ1-4
CDR3 DNA: TGTGCCAGCAAGGACGGGTTTAATGAAAAACTGTTTTTT
CDR3 protein: CASKDGFNEKLFF

clone size: few
D gene: -
V gene: TRBV20-1
J gene: TRBJ2-5
CDR3 DNA: TGCAGTGCTAGCATAGCAGGGCTCCAAGAGACCCAGTACTTC
CDR3 protein: CSASIAGLQETQYF

clone size: -
D gene: TRBD1
V gene: TRBV14
J gene: TRBJ1-1
CDR3 DNA: TGTGCCAGCAGCCTGACAGGGAGTTTGACTGAAGCTTTCTTT
CDR3 protein: CASSLTGSLTEAFF

clone size: -
D gene: TRBD1
V gene: TRBV7-9
J gene: TRBJ2-2
CDR3 DNA: TGTGCCAGCAGCTTAGGGGACAGTGTACTCACCGGGGAGCTGTTTTTT
CDR3 protein: CASSLGDSVLTGELFF

clone size: -
D gene: TRBD2
V gene: TRBV20-1
J gene: TRBJ2-7
CDR3 DNA: TGCAGTGCTAGAGATCCGGGGGGTCAGGTCGAGCAGTACTTC
CDR3 protein: CSARDPGGQVEQYF

clone size: -
D gene: -
V gene: TRBV6-1
J gene: TRBJ2-7
CDR3 DNA: TGTGCCAGCATGGGGCCCGCAGAGCAGTACTTC
CDR3 protein: CASMGPAEQYF

clone size: few
D gene: -
V gene: TRBV6-1
J gene: TRBJ2-7
CDR3 DNA: TGTGCCAGCAGTGACGATCCGGGCCAAGCCGCGGGGCAGTACTTC
CDR3 protein: CASSDDPGQAAGQYF

clone size: many
D gene: TRBD2
V gene: TRBV2
J gene: TRBJ2-3
CDR3 DNA: TGTGCCAGCAGTACGGGACTAGCGGGAACGGATACGCAGTATTTT
CDR3 protein: CASSTGLAGTDTQYF

clone size: many
D gene: -
V gene: TRBV6-2/TRBV6-3
J gene: TRBJ2-1
CDR3 DNA: TGTGCCAGCAGTGAAGTAGGGAGGAGCAATGAGCAGTTCTTC
CDR3 protein: CASSEVGRSNEQFF

clone size: many
D gene: -
V gene: TRBV28
J gene: TRBJ2-3
CDR3 DNA: TGTGCCAGCAGTTGGGGGGATACGCAGTATTTT
CDR3 protein: CASSWGDTQYF

clone size: many
D gene: -
V gene: TRBV12-3/TRBV12-4
J gene: TRBJ2-1
CDR3 DNA: TGTGCCAGCAGTCCTCAGCGTCTTGAGCAGTTCTTC
CDR3 protein: CASSPQRLEQFF

clone size: many
D gene: -
V gene: TRBV18
J gene: TRBJ1-2
CDR3 DNA: TGTGCCAGCTCAGCCTATATAACAGTCGGCTACACCTTC
CDR3 protein: CASSAYITVGYTF

clone size: -
D gene: -
V gene: TRBV5-1
J gene: TRBJ2-1
CDR3 DNA: TGTGCCAGCAGCTTCGGGCAGGGTTACTCCAATGAGCAGTTCTTC
CDR3 protein: CASSFGQGYSNEQFF

clone size: few
D gene: -
V gene: TRBV30
J gene: TRBJ2-1
CDR3 DNA: TGTGCCTGGAGCTTCAGGTGGGACAATGAGCAGTTCTTC
CDR3 protein: CAWSFRWDNEQFF

clone size: few
D gene: TRBD2
V gene: TRBV3-1
J gene: TRBJ2-7
CDR3 DNA: TGTGCCAGCAGCACGCGGACTAGCGTCTACGAGCAGTACTTC
CDR3 protein: CASSTRTSVYEQYF

clone size: few
D gene: TRBD1
V gene: TRBV20-1
J gene: TRBJ2-6
CDR3 DNA: TGCAGTGCCTTGGGCACCGGGACAGGGGTACCTGGGGCCAACGTCCTGACTTTC
CDR3 protein: CSALGTGTGVPGANVLTF

clone size: many
D gene: -
V gene: TRBV10-3
J gene: TRBJ2-2
CDR3 DNA: TGTGCCATCAGTGAGCCAGGAGAGCTGTTTTTT
CDR3 protein: CAISEPGELFF

clone size: few
D gene: -
V gene: TRBV18
J gene: TRBJ1-2
CDR3 DNA: TGTGCCAGCTCACCGAAGACGGAGGGTGGCTACACCTTC
CDR3 protein: CASSPKTEGGYTF

clone size: many
D gene: TRBD2
V gene: TRBV7-9
J gene: TRBJ2-1
CDR3 DNA: TGTGCCAGCAGCAAAACCGGGACTAGCGGGAGTAATGAGCAGTTCTTC
CDR3 protein: CASSKTGTSGSNEQFF

clone size: few
D gene: -
V gene: TRBV7-9
J gene: TRBJ1-3
CDR3 DNA: TGTGCCAGCAGCCCTCTCGGGGGCGCATGGGGAAACACCATATATTTT
CDR3 protein: CASSPLGGAWGNTIYF

clone size: many
D gene: -
V gene: TRBV20-1
J gene: TRBJ2-7
CDR3 DNA: TGCAGTGCTAGTCAATGGGGAGGCGGGATCATCGACGAGCAGTACTTC
CDR3 protein: CSASQWGGGIIDEQYF

clone size: many
D gene: -
V gene: TRBV27
J gene: TRBJ1-5
CDR3 DNA: TGTGCCAGGAAGACAGTTAGCAATCAGCCCCAGCATTTT
CDR3 protein: CARKTVSNQPQHF

clone size: many
D gene: TRBD1
V gene: TRBV28
J gene: TRBJ1-2
CDR3 DNA: TGTGCCAGCAGCTCCCCCCCCGGACAGGGGGCTTCTTGGAGCTATGGCTACACCTTC
CDR3 protein: CASSSPPGQGASWSYGYTF

clone size: many
D gene: -
V gene: TRBV6-1
J gene: TRBJ1-5
CDR3 DNA: TGTGCCAGCAGTGGACACGGCAGGGGAGCGAGCAATCAGCCCCAGCATTTT
CDR3 protein: CASSGHGRGASNQPQHF

clone size: few
D gene: -
V gene: TRBV18
J gene: TRBJ2-5
CDR3 DNA: TGTGCCAGCTCGCCCAGGGGCGATGGAGTCGAGACCCAGTACTTC
CDR3 protein: CASSPRGDGVETQYF

clone size: -
D gene: -
V gene: TRBV19
J gene: TRBJ2-1
CDR3 DNA: TGTGCCAGTAGTCCTGCAACCTCCTCCTACAATGAGCAGTTCTTC
CDR3 protein: CASSPATSSYNEQFF

clone size: many
D gene: TRBD2
V gene: TRBV27
J gene: TRBJ2-1
CDR3 DNA: TGTGCCAGCAGTCAACGGACTAGCGGGCGATACAATGAGCAGTTCTTC
CDR3 protein: CASSQRTSGRYNEQFF

clone size: -
D gene: TRBD1
V gene: TRBV6-1
J gene: TRBJ1-2
CDR3 DNA: TGTGCCAGCAGCGCCGGGACAGCAAAATATGGCTACACCTTC
CDR3 protein: CASSAGTAKYGYTF

clone size: many
D gene: -
V gene: TRBV14
J gene: TRBJ2-3
CDR3 DNA: TGTGCCAGCAGCCCATCACTGTATACGCAGTATTTT
CDR3 protein: CASSPSLYTQYF

clone size: many
D gene: -
V gene: TRBV5-1
J gene: TRBJ2-3
CDR3 DNA: TGCGCCAGCAGCTTAGGATCGGTAGCGGCAGATACGCAGTATTTT
CDR3 protein: CASSLGSVAADTQYF

clone size: -
D gene: -
V gene: TRBV20-1
J gene: TRBJ1-3
CDR3 DNA: TGCAGTGCTCCACGGGGGGCAGGGATCGGTCCTGGAAACACCATATATTTT
CDR3 protein: CSAPRGAGIGPGNTIYF

clone size: many
D gene: TRBD1
V gene: TRBV7-9
J gene: TRBJ1-2
CDR3 DNA: TGTGCCAGCAGCCCATCCCACCACAGGGGGGGCTACACCTTC
CDR3 protein: CASSPSHHRGGYTF

clone size: few
D gene: TRBD1
V gene: TRBV7-9
J gene: TRBJ1-4
CDR3 DNA: TGTGCCAGCAGCTCCACAGGGGAGCGACTGTTTTTT
CDR3 protein: CASSSTGERLFF

clone size: many
D gene: TRBD1
V gene: TRBV28
J gene: TRBJ2-7
CDR3 DNA: TGTGCCAGCAGTTCCGGGACAGTCCATTACGAGCAGTACTTC
CDR3 protein: CASSSGTVHYEQYF

clone size: many
D gene: -
V gene: TRBV28
J gene: TRBJ1-2
CDR3 DNA: TGTGCCAGCAGACCTAGGGATCCCTATGGCTACACCTTC
CDR3 protein: CASRPRDPYGYTF

clone size: many
D gene: -
V gene: TRBV2
J gene: TRBJ2-3
CDR3 DNA: TGTGCCAGCAGTGACGACCTTGGGGCAACTAATACGCAGTATTTT
CDR3 protein: CASSDDLGATNTQYF

clone size: many
D gene: -
V gene: TRBV7-2
J gene: TRBJ2-5
CDR3 DNA: TGTGCCAGCAGCTTAGAGGGGCGGCAGACCCAGTACTTC
CDR3 protein: CASSLEGRQTQYF

clone size: many
D gene: -
V gene: TRBV29-1
J gene: TRBJ2-3
CDR3 DNA: TGCAGCGTTGAGGGGTTGTCGGATACGCAGTATTTT
CDR3 protein: CSVEGLSDTQYF

clone size: few
D gene: TRBD1
V gene: TRBV7-6
J gene: TRBJ1-2
CDR3 DNA: TGTGCCAGCAGCTTAGGACAGGGGGCAAGTAACTATGGCTACACCTTC
CDR3 protein: CASSLGQGASNYGYTF

clone size: -
D gene: -
V gene: TRBV28
J gene: TRBJ1-1
CDR3 DNA: TGTGCCATCTTGGGGGACACTGAAGCTTTCTTT
CDR3 protein: CAILGDTEAFF

clone size: many
D gene: -
V gene: TRBV19
J gene: TRBJ2-7
CDR3 DNA: TGTGCCAGTAGTATGGTCGGCAAATCCTACGAGCAGTACTTC
CDR3 protein: CASSMVGKSYEQYF

clone size: many
D gene: -
V gene: TRBV5-1
J gene: TRBJ2-5
CDR3 DNA: TGCGCCAGCAGCTTGATGGAGGAGACCCAGTACTTC
CDR3 protein: CASSLMEETQYF

clone size: many
D gene: -
V gene: TRBV11-2
J gene: TRBJ1-4
CDR3 DNA: TGTGCCAGCAGCTCCTCCGGTGTTGAAAAACTGTTTTTT
CDR3 protein: CASSSSGVEKLFF

clone size: -
D gene: TRBD2
V gene: TRBV28
J gene: TRBJ2-1
CDR3 DNA: TGTGCCAGCAGTTTAAGTCAGGTGTCTAGCGGGAGAAGCTCCTACAATGAGCAGTTCTTC
CDR3 protein: CASSLSQVSSGRSSYNEQFF

clone size: many
D gene: -
V gene: TRBV5-1
J gene: TRBJ2-7
CDR3 DNA: TGCGCCAGCAGATCAGGGAGTACCTACGAGCAGTACTTC
CDR3 protein: CASRSGSTYEQYF

clone size: many
D gene: -
V gene: TRBV9
J gene: TRBJ2-1
CDR3 DNA: TGTGCCAGCAGCGTAGAGGCGGGGGCCACCTACAATGAGCAGTTCTTC
CDR3 protein: CASSVEAGATYNEQFF

clone size: many
D gene: -
V gene: TRBV28
J gene: TRBJ1-3
CDR3 DNA: TGTGCCAGCAGGGTCCGAAACACCATATATTTT
CDR3 protein: CASRVRNTIYF

clone size: many
D gene: -
V gene: TRBV12-3/TRBV12-4
J gene: TRBJ2-7
CDR3 DNA: TGTGCCAGCAGTTCAGGGGCTACCTACGAGCAGTACTTC
CDR3 protein: CASSSGATYEQYF

clone size: many
D gene: -
V gene: TRBV27
J gene: TRBJ2-1
CDR3 DNA: TGTGCCAGCAACCTCGGTAAGGGTCCCTACAATGAGCAGTTCTTC
CDR3 protein: CASNLGKGPYNEQFF

clone size: few
D gene: TRBD1
V gene: TRBV4-1
J gene: TRBJ2-2
CDR3 DNA: TGCGCCAGCAGCCCTGAAGACAGGGGCACCGGGGAGCTGTTTTTT
CDR3 protein: CASSPEDRGTGELFF

clone size: many
D gene: -
V gene: TRBV6-1
J gene: TRBJ2-7
CDR3 DNA: TGTGCCAGCAGAACCGGGACCCAGTACGAGCAGTACTTC
CDR3 protein: CASRTGTQYEQYF

clone size: many
D gene: -
V gene: TRBV7-4
J gene: TRBJ1-1
CDR3 DNA: TGTGCCAGCTACCTTCGGAACACTGAAGCTTTCTTT
CDR3 protein: CASYLRNTEAFF

clone size: -
D gene: TRBD1
V gene: TRBV19
J gene: TRBJ1-5
CDR3 DNA: TGTGCCAGAAGTATTAAATGGCAGGGGGCAAATCAGCCCCAGCATTTT
CDR3 protein: CARSIKWQGANQPQHF

clone size: -
D gene: TRBD2
V gene: TRBV20-1
J gene: TRBJ2-7
CDR3 DNA: TGCAGTGCTAGTTCTTCCTTTGGGGGAGGGGCCTACGAGCAGTACTTC
CDR3 protein: CSASSSFGGGAYEQYF

clone size: many
D gene: -
V gene: TRBV6-1
J gene: TRBJ1-5
CDR3 DNA: TGTGCCAGCAGTGTACCAGGGGAAAGCAATCAGCCCCAGCATTTT
CDR3 protein: CASSVPGESNQPQHF

clone size: many
D gene: TRBD1
V gene: TRBV6-1
J gene: TRBJ1-4
CDR3 DNA: TGTGCCAGCAGCTCCAGGGGGGCGGATGAAAAACTGTTTTTT
CDR3 protein: CASSSRGADEKLFF

clone size: -
D gene: -
V gene: TRBV6-1
J gene: TRBJ2-3
CDR3 DNA: TGTGCCAGCAGCCCGCGGTTGAGTGGCACAGATACGCAGTATTTT
CDR3 protein: CASSPRLSGTDTQYF

clone size: few
D gene: -
V gene: TRBV19
J gene: TRBJ1-1
CDR3 DNA: TGTGCCAGTAGTATAGGTTGGACTGAAGCTTTCTTT
CDR3 protein: CASSIGWTEAFF

clone size: many
D gene: -
V gene: TRBV6-2/TRBV6-3
J gene: TRBJ1-1
CDR3 DNA: TGTGCCAGCAGTTACTCCGGCTTAGGGCTTGAAGCTTTCTTT
CDR3 protein: CASSYSGLGLEAFF